This T cell receptor beta chain is drawn from a study of T-cell reconstitution after alpha-beta-depleted transplantation in children. Preparation of the TCRbeta library used unique molecular identifiers. TCRdb reprocessed the PCR reads with MiXCR, giving one entry per CDR3 protein. The sample has about 340,000 distinct CDR3 sequences, approximately 12% seen once. This clonotype has just a few counts. The CDR3 runs to 16 residues. Germline CDR1 and CDR2: SGHTA and FQGTGA. V lost 5 bases to trimming and J lost 5 bases; unmatched junction nucleotides: 14. Specimen: PBMCs, collected from the stem cell graft. This clonotype was sampled from a human donor who donated a stem cell graft to a child with Fanconi anemia. The gene calls are TRBV7-3 and TRBJ2-5, with 7 bases that match TRBD2. The CDR3 DNA sequence: TGTGCCAGCAGCGGGTCCGGGACTAACCCCGGGGAGACCCAGTACTTC. It is translated as CASSGSGTNPGETQYF.